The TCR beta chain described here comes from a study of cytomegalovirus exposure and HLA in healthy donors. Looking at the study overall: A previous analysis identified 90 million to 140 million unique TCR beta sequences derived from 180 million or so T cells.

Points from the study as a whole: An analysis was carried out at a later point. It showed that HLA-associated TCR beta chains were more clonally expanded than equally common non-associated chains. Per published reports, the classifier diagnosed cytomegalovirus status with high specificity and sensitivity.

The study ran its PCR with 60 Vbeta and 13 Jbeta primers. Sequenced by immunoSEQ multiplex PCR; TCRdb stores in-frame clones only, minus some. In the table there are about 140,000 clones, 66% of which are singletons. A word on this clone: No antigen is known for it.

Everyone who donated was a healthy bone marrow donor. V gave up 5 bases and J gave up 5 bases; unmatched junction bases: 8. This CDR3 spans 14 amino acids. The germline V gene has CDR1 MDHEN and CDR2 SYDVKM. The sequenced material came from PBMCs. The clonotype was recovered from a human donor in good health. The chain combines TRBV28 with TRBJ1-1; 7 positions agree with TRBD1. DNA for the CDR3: TGTGCCAGCAGTCCCCCAGGGGGGAGGACTGAAGCTTTCTTT. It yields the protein CASSPPGGRTEAFF.